Below, 25 T cell receptor beta chains from the same sample are listed, as sequenced in a study of cytomegalovirus exposure and HLA in healthy donors. Clones were sequenced by immunoSEQ multiplex PCR, and TCRdb holds only the in-frame ones, with some missing. The repertoire holds 150,000 to 200,000 clones, with 88% as singletons. Sequencing used PBMCs. The receptors come from a man aged 18-30 years in good health and CMV-seronegative.

The chain couples TRBV7-2 to TRBJ2-5, with TRBD1 matching 8 bases. Germline V gene lookup returns CDR1 SGHTA and CDR2 FQGNSA. This CDR3 is 16 amino acids long. V trimming: 7 bases; J trimming: 5 bases; junction bases outside the gene matches: 15. CDR3 region: CASTLTRTGWRETQYF. The CDR3, as DNA: TGTGCCAGCACCCTTACTAGGACAGGGTGGCGGGAGACCCAGTACTTC.

This chain connects TRBV10-3 to TRBJ2-6; the D gene is possibly TRBD1 (6 bases). CDR3 length equals 14 residues. CDR1 and CDR2 from the germline V gene are ENHRY and SYGVKD. The V and J ends lost 7 bases and 3 bases respectively, with 10 bases between them. The CDR3 reads CAINAGVGANVLTF. The CDR3, as DNA: TGTGCCATCAACGCAGGGGTTGGGGCCAACGTCCTGACTTTC.

The V gene is TRBV4-2, the J gene TRBJ2-3; 8 bases match TRBD2. This CDR3 is built from 16 residues. V gave up 4 bases and J gave up 6 bases; unmatched junction bases: 12. Germline V lookup: CDR1 LGHNA, CDR2 YNFKEQ. CDR3 in DNA: TGTGCCAGCAGCCCTTCGGGGGGGCAATCCGGGGATACGCAGTATTTT. Residues: CASSPSGGQSGDTQYF.

This sequence joins TRBV6-5 and TRBJ2-7, with 9 positions matching TRBD2. The CDR3 has 13 residues. The germline CDR1 and CDR2 sequences are MNHEY and SVGAGI. V was pared by 11 bases and J by 4 bases, with 9 bases of the junction left unmatched. CDR3 sequence reads: CASKGSGRYEQYF. The CDR3 DNA reads TGTGCCTCAAAGGGGAGCGGGAGGTACGAGCAGTACTTC.

On this clone itself: Other nucleotide sequences from this sample produce the same CDR3. The rearrangement links TRBV7-2 to TRBJ1-5, with 9 positions matching TRBD1. The V segment lost 6 bases and the J segment 7 bases; nucleotides outside the gene matches: 4. Germline lookup yields CDR1 SGHTA and CDR2 FQGNSA. This CDR3 spans 13 amino acids. CDR3 sequence: CASSYRGQQPQHF. In nucleotides, the CDR3 is TGTGCCAGCAGTTACAGGGGGCAGCAGCCCCAGCATTTT.

This clone was picked up a small number of times. The V and J genes are TRBV11-2 and TRBJ2-7; 7 bases are shared with TRBD2. This CDR3 comprises 13 residues. Germline V gives CDR1 SGHAT, CDR2 FQNNGV. The V gene end was trimmed by 5 bases and the J gene end by 6 bases; junction bases not matched to a gene: 7. CDR3 nucleotide sequence: TGTGCCAGCAGCGCAACTAGCGTTGGCGAGCAGTACTTC. Translation: CASSATSVGEQYF.

The sample holds one count of this clone. The chain employs TRBV6-1 and TRBJ1-2, with 7 positions matching TRBD1. J was trimmed by 3 bases and V by 6 bases; bases with no gene match: 4. This CDR3 spans 13 amino acids. Germline assignment: CDR1 MNHNS and CDR2 SASEGT. The CDR3 reads CASRGGQYYGYTF. In nucleotides, the CDR3 is TGTGCCAGCAGGGGGGGACAGTACTATGGCTACACCTTC.

V and J are TRBV6-4 and TRBJ2-1, with 10 bases lining up with TRBD2. This CDR3 has 17 residues. Losses at the gene ends were 0 bases for V and 2 bases for J; bases not matched to a gene: 4. The germline V gene has CDR1 MRHNA and CDR2 SNTAGT. CDR3 in amino acids: CASSDSFTSGAYNEQFF. DNA of the CDR3: TGTGCCAGCAGTGACTCCTTCACTAGCGGGGCCTACAATGAGCAGTTCTTC.

The chain combines TRBV4-2 with TRBJ2-1, with 8 bases aligning to TRBD1. CDR1 is LGHNA and CDR2 is YNFKEQ in the germline V gene. The CDR3 length is 16 residues. V was pared by 1 base and J by 2 bases, with 4 bases of the junction left unmatched. The CDR3 reads CASSQAGQATYNEQFF. Here the CDR3 DNA reads TGTGCCAGCAGCCAAGCGGGACAGGCAACCTACAATGAGCAGTTCTTC.

This clone was seen a single time. The chain carries TRBV10-3 and TRBJ2-1, with TRBD1 matching over 8 bases. The CDR3 covers 12 residues. After removal of 8 bases from V and 6 bases from J, the junction contained 3 bases not matched to a gene. Germline V lookup: CDR1 ENHRY, CDR2 SYGVKD. DNA for the CDR3: TGTGCCATCGGACAGGGAGGCAATGAGCAGTTCTTC. It encodes CAIGQGGNEQFF.

The chain joins TRBV28 to TRBJ1-2, with D unresolved. CDR3 size: 14 residues. V was trimmed by 8 bases and J by 8 bases, leaving 21 bases between them. Per germline, CDR1 MDHEN and CDR2 SYDVKM. Here the CDR3 DNA reads TGTGCCAGCCGCGGGGTAGGGCCTCAACGAGGCTACACCTTC. Translation gives CASRGVGPQRGYTF.

The chain uses TRBV27 and TRBJ2-2, with 9 bases identical to TRBD2. In germline, CDR1 is MNHEY, CDR2 SMNVEV (reference sequence). V lost 10 bases and J lost 5; bases outside the gene matches: 11. This CDR3 contains 15 residues. The CDR3 bases are TGTGCCACAGGGGTTAGCGGGAGTTGGACCGGGGAGCTGTTTTTT. Amino acid sequence: CATGVSGSWTGELFF.

The J gene is TRBJ1-1, the V gene TRBV7-9, with 7 bases fitting TRBD1. The V gene's germline CDR1 is SEHNR and CDR2 FQNEAQ (reference sequence). This CDR3 has 15 amino acids. Trimming at V came to 1 base and at J to 5 bases, leaving 7 bases not matched to a gene. The CDR3 DNA is TGTGCCAGCAGCTTAGGGGTATCCAGGGGGACTGAAGCTTTCTTT. This translates into CASSLGVSRGTEAFF. The whole variable domain, filled in from reference TRBV7-9 and TRBJ1-1, reads DTGVSQNPRHKITKRGQNVTFRCDPISEHNRLYWYRQTLGQGPEFLTYFQNEAQLEKSRLLSDRFSAERPKGSFSTLEIQRTEQGDSAMYLCASSLGVSRGTEAFFGQGTRLTVV.

The gene calls are TRBV30 and TRBJ1-5; TRBD1 matches at 7 bases. This CDR3 has 17 residues. CDR1 and CDR2 from the germline V gene are GTSNPN and SVGIG (reference sequence). V shed 0 bases and J 2 bases; nucleotides not matched to a gene: 10. CDR3 residues: CAWSVVRQGVGNQPQHF. CDR3 nucleotides: TGTGCCTGGAGTGTGGTAAGACAGGGAGTAGGCAATCAGCCCCAGCATTTT.

The rearrangement joins TRBV4-1 to TRBJ2-1; 7 positions agree with TRBD1. CDR3 length: 14 amino acids. Trimming took 6 bases from V and 7 from J; bases not matched to a gene: 9. Germline V gene data show CDR1 as MGHRA and CDR2 as YSYEKL. CDR3 sequence (DNA): TGCGCCAGCAGTCCTGTACAGGGGATTAATGAGCAGTTCTTC. Protein: CASSPVQGINEQFF.

The genes are TRBV4-3 and TRBJ2-3; weak D call: TRBD1 (6 bases). Germline lookup yields CDR1 LGHNA and CDR2 YSLEER. V was cut by 4 bases and J by 1 base, with 15 bases left in between. CDR3 size: 16 residues. CDR3 nucleotide sequence: TGCGCCAGCAGCCGAGGTACCAGGGGCGGCACAGATACGCAGTATTTT. This codes for CASSRGTRGGTDTQYF.

The J gene is TRBJ2-3, the V gene TRBV5-1; unclear D gene. Germline assignment: CDR1 SGHRS and CDR2 YFSETQ. V lost 5 bases and J 7 bases, leaving 11 bases between the germline ends. The CDR3 runs 12 residues. The CDR3 bases are TGCGCCAGCAGGTCGACTGGTTATACGCAGTATTTT. It encodes CASRSTGYTQYF.

The V gene is TRBV6-5, the J gene TRBJ2-1; 7 nucleotides match TRBD1. Germline trimming cut 0 bases from V and 3 bases from J; bases unmatched to any gene: 5. CDR3 size: 16 residues. Germline-derived CDR1 and CDR2 are MNHEY and SVGAGI. CDR3 sequence: CASSYSRQGNYNEQFF. CDR3 coding DNA: TGTGCCAGCAGTTACTCCCGACAGGGAAACTACAATGAGCAGTTCTTC.

The chain uses TRBV27 and TRBJ1-1; a weak D match, TRBD1 (5 bases). CDR1 MNHEY and CDR2 SMNVEV come from the germline V gene (reference sequence). The length of the CDR3 is 13 residues. V was shortened by 4 bases and J by 1 base, with 7 bases between the two germline ends. The CDR3 bases are TGTGCCAGCAGTTACACAGGGAACACTGAAGCTTTCTTT. The encoded protein is CASSYTGNTEAFF.

About this clone: One end of the junction does not line up with germline, which may come from a read error. The V call is TRBV7-7, the J call TRBJ2-1; 8 bases are a match to TRBD2. Germline V lookup: CDR1 SSHAT, CDR2 FNYEAQ (reference sequence). CDR3 length: 16 residues. The DNA for the CDR3 is TGTGCTAGCAGCCTTACACTAGCGGTGACCTACAATGAGCAGTTCTTC. It encodes CASSLTLAVTYNEQFF.

The chain is built from TRBV25-1 and TRBJ2-3, with 10 positions matching TRBD1. After removal of 3 bases from V and 2 bases from J, the junction contained 2 bases not matched to a gene. The CDR3 has 15 residues. The germline V gene encodes CDR1 MGHDK and CDR2 SYGVNS. The DNA of the CDR3 is TGTGCCAGCAGTGAGGGACAGGGGACCACAGATACGCAGTATTTT. This encodes CASSEGQGTTDTQYF.

This clone appeared a few times. V and J are TRBV19 and TRBJ2-7; tentatively, D is TRBD2 (5 bases). Trimming pared 2 bases from V and 7 bases from J, leaving 12 bases between. This CDR3 contains 13 residues. Germline V gene lookup returns CDR1 LNHDA and CDR2 SQIVND (reference sequence). CDR3 in DNA: TGTGCCAGTAGTATAAGGCCGGGCGGGGAGCAGTACTTC. Protein product: CASSIRPGGEQYF.

This chain uses TRBV6-5 with TRBJ2-5; D is perhaps TRBD2 (6 bases). Germline assignment: CDR1 MNHEY and CDR2 SVGAGI. V gave up 6 bases and J gave up 0 bases, with 14 bases separating them. The CDR3 covers 15 residues. CDR3 amino acids: CASSSRTMYQETQYF. As DNA, the CDR3 is TGTGCCAGCAGCTCAAGGACTATGTACCAAGAGACCCAGTACTTC.

This chain links TRBV5-1 with TRBJ1-6; 10 bases are a match to TRBD1. The germline gives CDR1 SGHRS, CDR2 YFSETQ. V shed 4 bases, J shed 5 bases, and the junction held 3 bases outside the gene matches. The CDR3 extends over 15 amino acids. CDR3 nucleotides: TGCGCCAGCAGCAATGGGACAGGGGATAATTCACCCCTCCACTTT. This gives the protein CASSNGTGDNSPLHF.

CDR3 DNA: TGCAGTGCTAGGGCGGGGTATGGCTACACCTTC. Its translation is CSARAGYGYTF. This chain connects TRBV20-1 to TRBJ1-2, with unresolved D. Germline V gene lookup returns CDR1 DFQATT and CDR2 SNEGSKA (reference sequence). This CDR3 region has 11 residues. Between the trimmed V and J ends, which lost 3 bases and 5 bases, there was a span of 7 bases.